One sample yielded the 22 T cell receptor beta chains listed below, sequenced in a study of T-cell memory formation after mild COVID-19. TCRdb reanalysed the 5' RACE reads using MiXCR and keeps one entry per CDR3 protein. Of fewer than 150,000 distinct CDR3 sequences listed, 5% to 6.5% are singletons. Sequencing was performed on PBMCs or a T cell subset sorted from them (not recorded which). All receptors come from an adult woman who had mild COVID-19 (a few samples of this study predate the infection). Cell type and time point are not known.

In this sample, this clonotype turned up many times. The gene calls are TRBV7-6 and TRBJ1-5; perhaps TRBD1 as D (5 bases). V shed 1 base and J shed 5 bases, with 6 bases lying between them. CDR3 size: 13 residues. Germline values: CDR1 SGHVS, CDR2 FNYEAQ. CDR3 protein: CASSLGGDQPQHF. DNA of the CDR3: TGTGCCAGCAGCTTAGGGGGGGATCAGCCCCAGCATTTT.

The CDR3 loop is CASSFSGYSNTGELFF. The CDR3 DNA is TGTGCCAGCAGCTTTAGCGGGTACTCGAACACCGGGGAGCTGTTTTTT. This rearrangement joins TRBV7-2 to TRBJ2-2, with 7 bases lining up with TRBD2. Unmatched junction bases numbered 4, after V lost 3 bases and J lost 0 bases. This CDR3 has 16 residues. CDR1 is SGHTA and CDR2 is FQGNSA in the germline V gene.

The rearrangement links TRBV7-3 to TRBJ1-2; TRBD1 matches at 9 bases. There are 17 residues in the CDR3. The V and J ends lost 2 bases and 5 bases, in that order; junction bases with no gene match: 12. Germline CDR1 is SGHTA and CDR2 is FQGTGA. CDR3: CASSLLSPSQGAYGYTF. CDR3 sequence (DNA): TGTGCCAGCAGCTTATTATCCCCTTCACAGGGGGCTTATGGCTACACCTTC.

This clonotype was recorded at least ten times. An end of the junction differs from the germline gene, which may be a read error. The rearrangement uses TRBV6-2 or TRBV6-3 and TRBJ2-7; TRBD2 agrees at 7 bases. Germline values: CDR1 MNHEY, CDR2 SVGEGT. CDR3 length: 12 amino acids. Written as DNA, the CDR3 is TGTGCCAGCAATCCCCCCGGGGGGAACGTCGACTTC. This sequence encodes CASNPPGGNVDF.

V usage is TRBV5-5 and J usage is TRBJ2-1; TRBD2 matches at 11 bases. The V and J ends lost 0 bases and 7 bases, in that order; junction bases with no gene match: 3. CDR3 length: 15 amino acids. Germline V gene lookup returns CDR1 SGHKS and CDR2 YYEKEE (reference sequence). The chain's CDR3 is CASSLGLAGWNEQFF. For the CDR3, the DNA is TGTGCCAGCAGCTTGGGACTAGCGGGATGGAATGAGCAGTTCTTC.

The J gene is TRBJ1-1, the V gene TRBV3-1, with TRBD1 as a possible D gene (5 bases). V was cut by 1 base and J by 11 bases, with 14 bases left in between. Germline values: CDR1 LGHDT, CDR2 YNNKEL (reference sequence). CDR3 size: 13 residues. The CDR3 spells CASSQAWGGEAFF. In DNA form, the CDR3 reads TGTGCCAGCAGCCAAGCTTGGGGGGGTGAGGCTTTCTTT. Supplemented by reference TRBV3-1 and TRBJ1-1, the full variable domain reads DTAVSQTPKYLVTQMGNDKSIKCEQNLGHDTMYWYKQDSKKFLKIMFSYNNKELIINETVPNRFSPKSPDKAHLNLHINSLELGDSAVYFCASSQAWGGEAFFGQGTRLTVV.

The chain combines TRBV4-2 with TRBJ1-2, with D uncertain. Looked up from germline, CDR1 is LGHNA and CDR2 is YNFKEQ. The V end was cut by 0 bases, the J end by 7 bases, with 18 bases between. The CDR3 contains 16 residues. CDR3: CASSQDHAGFGSGYTF. CDR3 nucleotide sequence: TGTGCCAGCAGCCAAGATCACGCAGGTTTTGGGAGTGGCTACACCTTC.

This clonotype came up many times. DNA of the CDR3: TGTGCCAGCAGCTTGGCGGGTGTGGTTTACAATGAGCAGTTCTTC. Translation gives CASSLAGVVYNEQFF. The V and J genes are TRBV5-6 and TRBJ2-1; D call uncertain. The ends were cut back, 0 bases at V and 4 bases at J, with 11 bases in the middle. Germline V gene data show CDR1 as SGHDT and CDR2 as YYEEEE. The CDR3 extends over 15 amino acids. The entire variable domain, with the rest obtained from reference TRBV5-6 and TRBJ2-1, is as follows: DAGVTQSPTHLIKTRGQQVTLRCSPKSGHDTVSWYQQALGQGPQFIFQYYEEEERQRGNFPDRFSGHQFPNYSSELNVNALLLGDSALYLCASSLAGVVYNEQFFGPGTRLTVL.

The chain couples TRBV4-1 to TRBJ2-7, with D perhaps TRBD1 (6 bases). Germline loops: CDR1 MGHRA, CDR2 YSYEKL. Deletions cut 1 base from V and 2 bases from J, with 12 bases between. The CDR3 is 15 residues long. CDR3 region: CASSQGQGGTYEQYF. In DNA, the CDR3 is TGCGCCAGCAGCCAAGGTCAAGGGGGTACCTACGAGCAGTACTTC.

This clonotype was counted many times. The V call is TRBV12-3 or TRBV12-4, the J call TRBJ1-2; the match to TRBD1 covers 7 bases. Trimming removed 5 bases from V and 4 bases from J; junction bases left unmatched: 10. The CDR3 has 15 residues. The CDR3 nucleotides read TGTGCCAGCAGTCCCCGGGAGGGGGCCGGCTATGGCTACACCTTC. Translation: CASSPREGAGYGYTF.

The chain carries TRBV27 and TRBJ2-3; 8 nucleotides align to TRBD2. J lost 5 bases, V lost 6 bases, and 7 bases had no gene match. The CDR3 runs to 14 residues. In germline, CDR1 is MNHEY, CDR2 SMNVEV (reference sequence). Written as DNA, the CDR3 is TGTGCCAGCAGCTCAGCGGGAGCTTTAGATACGCAGTATTTT. Translating gives CASSSAGALDTQYF.

This chain's CDR3 is CASSLGYASYTF. The CDR3 region has the DNA TGTGCCAGCAGCTTAGGTTATGCGAGCTACACCTTC. This chain connects TRBV7-2 to TRBJ1-2; D gene uncertain. CDR3 length equals 12 residues. V was trimmed by 1 base and J by 9 bases, leaving 9 bases between them. Germline CDR1 and CDR2: SGHTA and FQGNSA.

The V and J genes are TRBV12-3 or TRBV12-4 and TRBJ1-1; 7 positions match TRBD1. After removal of 6 bases from V and 5 bases from J, the junction contained 12 bases not matched to a gene. This CDR3 has 15 residues. CDR3 amino acids: CASSRDSYLGTEAFF. The CDR3 nucleotides are TGTGCCAGCAGCCGGGACAGCTACCTGGGGACTGAAGCTTTCTTT.

This chain uses TRBV7-2 with TRBJ1-1; D may be TRBD1 (6 bases). V was pared by 5 bases and J by 1 base, with 14 bases between. The germline CDR1 and CDR2 sequences are SGHTA and FQGNSA. This CDR3 has 15 residues. The CDR3 DNA reads as TGTGCCAGCAGCCCGTGGGGACACCCGAACACTGAAGCTTTCTTT. It translates to CASSPWGHPNTEAFF.

The V gene is TRBV18, the J gene TRBJ1-5; 8 bases map to TRBD1. CDR3 length: 13 amino acids. Germline CDR1 reads KGHSH; CDR2 reads LQKENI. Trimming cost V 3 bases and J 8 bases; bases outside gene matches: 3. In DNA, the CDR3 is TGTGCCAGCTCACCGGGACAGGCTGAGCCCCAGCATTTT. This translates into CASSPGQAEPQHF.

The chain uses TRBV27 and TRBJ1-6, with TRBD1 matching 12 bases. The ends lost 8 bases at V and 6 bases at J; junction bases unmatched: 8. This CDR3 has 16 amino acids. Germline CDR1 is MNHEY and CDR2 is SMNVEV (reference sequence). This CDR3 reads CASGDRGRRGNSPLHF. For the CDR3, the DNA is TGTGCCAGCGGGGACAGGGGGCGACGTGGTAATTCACCCCTCCACTTT.

The table lists this clonotype with many counts. V is TRBV7-2 and J is TRBJ2-1, with TRBD2 as a possible D gene (5 bases). Germline CDR1 reads SGHTA; CDR2 reads FQGNSA. The CDR3 loop spans 17 amino acids. V lost 2 bases to trimming and J lost 6 bases, with 20 bases between them. Written as DNA, the CDR3 is TGTGCCAGCAGCTTACAGTCGGCGGGTCGTTTTGCCAATGAGCAGTTCTTC. Its protein product is CASSLQSAGRFANEQFF.

The gene calls are TRBV2 and TRBJ2-1; tentative D call: TRBD2 (5 bases). Trimming took 5 bases from V and 7 from J, leaving 15 bases between them. The CDR3 is 14 residues long. The V gene's germline CDR1 is SNHLY and CDR2 FYNNEI. The DNA of the CDR3 is TGTGCCAGCAGTCGTACCGAAGGCGGGAATGAGCAGTTCTTC. The encoded protein is CASSRTEGGNEQFF.

This clonotype was detected ten times or more. This chain joins TRBV7-2 and TRBJ2-5; D unresolved. The CDR3 length is 16 residues. Trimming left V 5 bases short and J 1 base short, with 17 bases between. From germline, CDR1 is SGHTA and CDR2 FQGNSA. CDR3 protein: CASSLRHGRSQETQYF. CDR3 bases: TGTGCCAGCAGCCTAAGACACGGACGGTCCCAAGAGACCCAGTACTTC. The full variable domain, its missing parts supplied by reference TRBV7-2 and TRBJ2-5, is GAGVSQSPSNKVTEKGKDVELRCDPISGHTALYWYRQSLGQGLEFLIYFQGNSAPDKSGLPSDRFSAERTGGSVSTLTIQRTQQEDSAVYLCASSLRHGRSQETQYFGPGTRLLVL.

This chain connects TRBV4-1 to TRBJ2-7, with D possibly being TRBD1 (5 bases). The V and J ends lost 0 bases and 3 bases respectively, with 21 bases between them. The CDR3 runs to 18 residues. Germline V gene sequence: CDR1 MGHRA, CDR2 YSYEKL. CDR3 DNA sequence: TGCGCCAGCAGCCAAGAACCAAGCAGGGATCTTCTGAACTACGAGCAGTACTTC. Amino acids: CASSQEPSRDLLNYEQYF.

At least ten counts were recorded for this clonotype. The chain uses TRBV20-1 and TRBJ1-1, with a tentative D call TRBD1 (5 bases). Germline CDR1 reads DFQATT; CDR2 reads SNEGSKA (reference sequence). V lost 6 bases to trimming and J lost 0 bases, with 11 bases between them. CDR3 length: 13 amino acids. CDR3 sequence: CSASWGMNTEAFF. CDR3 in DNA: TGCAGTGCCTCATGGGGGATGAACACTGAAGCTTTCTTT.

This clonotype has a count of ten or more. CDR3 DNA sequence: TGTGCCAGCAGCCTTAGATCGGGCTCCTATAATTCACCCCTCCACTTT. Translated, it gives CASSLRSGSYNSPLHF. The chain joins TRBV7-8 to TRBJ1-6; D unclear. The CDR3 consists of 16 residues. Germline V lookup: CDR1 SGHVS, CDR2 FQNEAQ. V dropped 5 bases and J dropped 0 bases, with 11 bases sitting between them. Together with reference TRBV7-8 and TRBJ1-6, the CDR3 gives the full variable domain: GAGVSQSPRYKVAKRGQDVALRCDPISGHVSLFWYQQALGQGPEFLTYFQNEAQLDKSGLPSDRFFAERPEGSVSTLKIQRTQQEDSAVYLCASSLRSGSYNSPLHFGNGTRLTVT.